The 19 T cell receptor beta chains below all came from one sample that was sequenced in a study of blood T cell dynamics during melanoma immunotherapy. Generated by immunoSEQ multiplex PCR, the TCRdb table keeps only in-frame clones and is missing some. The profile shows about 6,000 clones, about 80% of them singletons. Time point described: week 3, after first cycle of checkpoint inhibitor. Source: blood, taken from a patient treated with checkpoint blockade. These receptors were taken from a human donor with melanoma.

The chain couples TRBV6-6 to TRBJ2-6; possibly TRBD2 for D (5 bases). Trimming took 7 bases from V and 2 from J, leaving 12 bases between them. The CDR3 totals 15 residues. Germline V gene lookup returns CDR1 MNHNY and CDR2 SVGAGI (reference sequence). The CDR3 loop is CASTPERAGANVLTF. CDR3 bases: TGTGCCAGCACCCCGGAGAGGGCTGGGGCCAACGTCCTGACTTTC.

CDR3 bases: TGTGCCAGCACTAGGAGGGGGGCCAACGTCCTGACTTTC. This gives the protein CASTRRGANVLTF. The rearrangement links TRBV7-9 to TRBJ2-6, with D maybe TRBD2 (5 bases). This CDR3 has 13 residues. V shed 7 bases and J shed 4 bases, with 8 bases lying between them. CDR1 and CDR2 from the germline V gene are SEHNR and FQNEAQ (reference sequence).

This clone was observed once. The V and J genes are TRBV6-1 and TRBJ2-7; tentative D call: TRBD2 (6 bases). Germline V gives CDR1 MNHNS, CDR2 SASEGT. The CDR3 length is 15 residues. V lost 6 bases, J lost 5 bases, and 20 bases lay in between. CDR3 loop: CASSNGGSRRDEQYF. In DNA form, the CDR3 reads TGTGCCAGCAGCAACGGAGGGTCTAGGAGGGACGAGCAGTACTTC.

The chain combines TRBV6-5 with TRBJ1-4; D remains ambiguous. The germline V gene encodes CDR1 MNHEY and CDR2 SVGAGI. This CDR3 region has 14 residues. Trimming cost V 5 bases and J 5 bases, with 12 bases left between them. In DNA form, the CDR3 reads TGTGCCAGCAGTCGGACGGACCTAAATGAAAAACTGTTTTTT. As protein: CASSRTDLNEKLFF.

The V gene is TRBV5-1, the J gene TRBJ1-2, with D possibly TRBD1 on 5 matching bases. The CDR3 covers 12 residues. The V end lost 3 bases, the J end lost 8 bases, and 11 bases lay between the germline ends. CDR1 is SGHRS, CDR2 YFSETQ, per germline. DNA of the CDR3: TGCGCCAGCAGCTCGTACAGGTTCGGCTACACCTTC. Amino acids: CASSSYRFGYTF.

This clone has just a few counts. This chain links TRBV5-5 with TRBJ2-7; unclear D gene. V lost 4 bases, J lost 0 bases, and 14 bases lay in between. The CDR3 runs 15 residues. Germline assignment: CDR1 SGHKS and CDR2 YYEKEE (reference sequence). DNA of the CDR3: TGTGCCAGCAGCGTAACGATTACGCGCTCCTACGAGCAGTACTTC. Protein product: CASSVTITRSYEQYF.

This chain uses TRBV6-1 with TRBJ1-1, with TRBD1 as a possible D gene (6 bases). CDR1 is MNHNS and CDR2 is SASEGT in the germline V gene. The germline V and J ends were trimmed by 7 bases and 7 bases, with 13 bases remaining between them. The CDR3 has 12 amino acids. In DNA, the CDR3 is TGTGCCAGCATGAACAGGGTCGGTGAAGCTTTCTTT. It translates to CASMNRVGEAFF.

The CDR3 DNA sequence: TGTGCCAGCAGCCCAAGACTAGCGGGAGAAATAGGTGAGCAGTTCTTC. Residues: CASSPRLAGEIGEQFF. This sequence joins TRBV11-1 and TRBJ2-1, with TRBD2 matching over 12 bases. The J segment lost 9 bases and the V segment lost 5 bases, leaving 11 bases of the junction unmatched. Germline loops: CDR1 SGHAT, CDR2 FQDESV (reference sequence). CDR3 size: 16 residues.

The chain employs TRBV11-2 and TRBJ2-7; D ambiguous. V lost 1 base to trimming and J lost 2 bases, with 9 bases between them. Germline assignment: CDR1 SGHAT and CDR2 FQNNGV. The CDR3 is 14 amino acids. The CDR3 DNA reads as TGTGCCAGCAGCTTAGCGCTGGGCCCCTACGAGCAGTACTTC. Protein: CASSLALGPYEQYF.

V and J are TRBV9 and TRBJ2-5; TRBD2 aligns across 10 bases. Trimming at V came to 3 bases and at J to 1 base, leaving 3 bases not matched to a gene. CDR1 is SGDLS, CDR2 YYNGEE, per germline. The CDR3 extends over 15 amino acids. CDR3 sequence: CASSGSGRPQETQYF. Written as DNA, the CDR3 is TGTGCCAGCAGCGGTAGCGGGAGGCCCCAAGAGACCCAGTACTTC.

CDR3 sequence: CASSSGAGTGRNEQFF. The CDR3 region has the DNA TGTGCCAGCAGCTCAGGAGCCGGGACAGGGAGGAATGAGCAGTTCTTC. V gene TRBV7-9 combines with J gene TRBJ2-1; TRBD1 aligns across 9 bases. Losses at the gene ends were 4 bases for V and 7 bases for J; bases not matched to a gene: 11. CDR1 and CDR2 from the germline V gene are SEHNR and FQNEAQ (reference sequence). This CDR3 is 16 amino acids long.

The gene calls are TRBV4-2 and TRBJ1-5; D might be TRBD1 (5 bases). V was trimmed by 3 bases and J by 2 bases, leaving 11 bases between them. The CDR3 consists of 15 residues. The germline V gene has CDR1 LGHNA and CDR2 YNFKEQ. The CDR3 region has the DNA TGTGCCAGCAGCCAGGGCTTGGGGGGCAATCAGCCCCAGCATTTT. Amino acids: CASSQGLGGNQPQHF.

The chain carries TRBV11-2 and TRBJ1-3, with D perhaps TRBD1 (6 bases). V was pared by 1 base and J by 2 bases, with 12 bases between. The CDR3 sequence is 16 residues long. Per the germline V gene, CDR1 is SGHAT and CDR2 is FQNNGV. The CDR3 loop reads CASSLVGTGPGNTIYF. In DNA form, the CDR3 reads TGTGCCAGCAGCTTAGTGGGAACAGGGCCTGGAAACACCATATATTTT.

This chain uses TRBV9 with TRBJ2-2, with 8 nucleotides matching TRBD2. The CDR3 contains 15 residues. Germline V gene data show CDR1 as SGDLS and CDR2 as YYNGEE. Losses at the gene ends were 4 bases for V and 1 base for J; bases not matched to a gene: 3. Here the CDR3 reads CASSPRGGNTGELFF. The CDR3 DNA reads TGTGCCAGCAGCCCCCGGGGGGGGAACACCGGGGAGCTGTTTTTT.

The chain recombines TRBV6-6 with TRBJ1-2; tentatively, D is TRBD1 (6 bases). The CDR3 is made up of 15 amino acids. Per germline, CDR1 MNHNY and CDR2 SVGAGI (reference sequence). With 2 bases removed from V and 5 bases from J, the gap between germline ends came to 15 bases. CDR3 nucleotides: TGTGCCAGCAGTTACGTGGGGGGGGCGGAATATGGCTACACCTTC. Translation gives CASSYVGGAEYGYTF.

This clone was seen more than once but under ten times. This sequence joins TRBV30 and TRBJ1-1, with 7 bases that match TRBD1. Germline-derived CDR1 and CDR2 are GTSNPN and SVGIG (reference sequence). Trimming at V came to 0 bases and at J to 4 bases, leaving 2 bases not matched to a gene. This CDR3 spans 13 amino acids. CDR3 DNA sequence: TGTGCCTGGAGTGTAGCAGGGGGCACTGAAGCTTTCTTT. As protein: CAWSVAGGTEAFF.

This clone was counted once. The rearrangement uses TRBV6-5 and TRBJ1-1; no clear D. The CDR3 sequence is 12 residues long. Germline V CDR1 and CDR2: MNHEY, SVGAGI. V was trimmed by 4 bases and J by 6 bases, leaving 9 bases between them. The CDR3 loop is CASSSQYAEAFF. The CDR3 DNA sequence: TGTGCCAGCAGTTCCCAATACGCTGAAGCTTTCTTT.

The chain links TRBV2 to TRBJ1-2; 9 positions match TRBD1. V shed 4 bases, J shed 4 bases, and the junction held 1 base outside the gene matches. The germline V gene encodes CDR1 SNHLY and CDR2 FYNNEI. The CDR3 length is 13 residues. CDR3 in amino acids: CASSGQGVYGYTF. For the CDR3, the DNA is TGTGCCAGCAGTGGACAGGGGGTCTATGGCTACACCTTC.

V and J are TRBV6-1 and TRBJ1-2, with D perhaps matching TRBD1 (5 bases). Trimming took off 7 bases at V and 2 bases at J, with 17 bases between the two ends. The germline V gene has CDR1 MNHNS and CDR2 SASEGT. The length of the CDR3 is 15 residues. The CDR3 is CASIADRLGNYGYTF. In DNA form, the CDR3 reads TGTGCCAGCATAGCCGACAGACTCGGGAACTATGGCTACACCTTC.